This entry lists 17 T cell receptor beta chains sequenced from one sample in a study of blood T cell repertoires in COVID-19 (dated by TCRdb to about 2020). To prepare the library, the immunoSEQ multiplex PCR assay was applied. TCRdb mirrors the immuneACCESS table, restricted to in-frame sequences. Some clones are absent from its copies; in checked studies, under half trace to an unresolved V gene, and the reason for the others is unknown. This sample holds more than 250,000 clones; approximately 89% were observed only once. Around 1.6% of the sample comes from the top ten. Sequencing input: peripheral blood. These receptors came from a woman aged 25-40 years with COVID-19, enrolled during active disease.

The rearrangement uses TRBV24-1 and TRBJ1-2; TRBD1 matches 8 bases. Germline-derived CDR1 and CDR2 are KGHDR and SFDVKD. J lost 4 bases, V lost 3 bases, and 6 bases had no gene match. The CDR3 totals 15 residues. The CDR3 region has the DNA TGTGCCACCAGTGATCCCGCAGGGGGCAGCTATGGCTACACCTTC. Protein sequence: CATSDPAGGSYGYTF.

V usage is TRBV3-1 (or the pseudogene TRBV3-2) and J usage is TRBJ2-7; TRBD2 agrees at 7 bases. CDR1 and CDR2 from the germline V gene are LGHDT and YNNKEL (reference sequence). With V trimmed by 5 bases and J by 1 base, 5 bases remained unmatched. The CDR3 runs to 14 residues. CDR3 sequence: CASSKSSGSYEQYF. CDR3 coding DNA: TGTGCCAGCAGCAAATCTAGCGGTTCCTACGAGCAGTACTTC.

This rearrangement joins TRBV20-1 to TRBJ2-1; tentatively, D is TRBD2 (5 bases). Per the germline V gene, CDR1 is DFQATT and CDR2 is SNEGSKA (reference sequence). The V end lost 3 bases, the J end lost 6 bases, and 12 bases lay between the germline ends. This CDR3 is 13 amino acids long. CDR3 DNA sequence: TGCAGTGCTAGTGGCGAGGGCCGCAATGAGCAGTTCTTC. It yields the protein CSASGEGRNEQFF.

The rearrangement joins TRBV5-6 to TRBJ1-2; a possible D gene is TRBD1 (6 bases). CDR3 length: 14 amino acids. Germline V CDR1 and CDR2: SGHDT, YYEEEE. The V end lost 0 bases, the J end lost 3 bases, and 9 bases lay between the germline ends. The CDR3 DNA is TGTGCCAGCAGCTTGGCAGGGGCGCACTATGGCTACACCTTC. Translation: CASSLAGAHYGYTF.

The gene calls are TRBV7-8 and TRBJ1-5; 9 positions agree with TRBD1. V shed 3 bases, J shed 3 bases, and the junction held 3 bases outside the gene matches. CDR1 is SGHVS and CDR2 is FQNEAQ in the germline V gene. The length of the CDR3 is 15 residues. CDR3 in amino acids: CASSFTGGNNQPQHF. Here the CDR3 DNA reads TGTGCCAGCAGCTTCACAGGGGGCAACAATCAGCCCCAGCATTTT.

The chain is built from TRBV6-5 and TRBJ1-2, with 7 bases aligning to TRBD1. Germline V lookup: CDR1 MNHEY, CDR2 SVGAGI. This CDR3 is 14 amino acids long. V lost 7 bases, J lost 4 bases, and 9 bases stayed unmatched. The CDR3 coding sequence is TGTGCCAGCAATACGAGGGGGCTCGGCTATGGCTACACCTTC. This encodes CASNTRGLGYGYTF.

This chain connects TRBV4-2 to TRBJ2-5, with 8 bases fitting TRBD1. Per the germline V gene, CDR1 is LGHNA and CDR2 is YNFKEQ. Trimming removed 0 bases from V and 4 bases from J; junction bases left unmatched: 1. This CDR3 contains 14 residues. CDR3 protein: CASSQEQGGETQYF. The CDR3 DNA reads as TGTGCCAGCAGCCAAGAACAGGGGGGAGAGACCCAGTACTTC.

The chain couples TRBV4-1 to TRBJ2-5, with D possibly TRBD1 on 5 matching bases. The CDR3 is 14 amino acids. With 1 base removed from V and 5 bases from J, the gap between germline ends came to 11 bases. Germline assignment: CDR1 MGHRA and CDR2 YSYEKL. The CDR3 bases are TGCGCCAGCAGCCAAGTCCAGGGCTTTGAGACCCAGTACTTC. This sequence encodes CASSQVQGFETQYF.

The chain carries TRBV2 and TRBJ1-1; tentatively, D is TRBD1 (6 bases). Deletions cut 6 bases from V and 1 base from J, with 9 bases between. CDR3 size: 13 residues. Germline-derived CDR1 and CDR2 are SNHLY and FYNNEI. The CDR3 DNA is TGTGCCAGCAGACGAGGGGGGAACACTGAAGCTTTCTTT. Residues: CASRRGGNTEAFF.

CDR3 residues: CASSLSAGEGYTF. CDR3 coding DNA: TGTGCCAGCAGCTTAAGTGCAGGGGAGGGCTACACCTTC. This chain links TRBV7-9 with TRBJ1-2, with D tentatively TRBD1 (6 bases). The CDR3 runs 13 residues. The germline gives CDR1 SEHNR, CDR2 FQNEAQ (reference sequence). The V and J ends lost 2 bases and 8 bases respectively, with 12 bases between them. The full variable domain, rest sourced from reference TRBV7-9 and TRBJ1-2, is DTGVSQNPRHKITKRGQNVTFRCDPISEHNRLYWYRQTLGQGPEFLTYFQNEAQLEKSRLLSDRFSAERPKGSFSTLEIQRTEQGDSAMYLCASSLSAGEGYTFGSGTRLTVV.

The chain couples TRBV29-1 to TRBJ1-1; 9 nucleotides line up with TRBD1. Trimming took 4 bases from V and 4 from J; bases not matched to a gene: 10. Germline-derived CDR1 and CDR2 are SQVTM and ANQGSEA. The CDR3 length is 15 residues. In DNA form, the CDR3 reads TGCAGCGTTGTCTCCCCCGGGACAGGGACCACTGAAGCTTTCTTT. Amino acids: CSVVSPGTGTTEAFF.

The chain couples TRBV6-5 to TRBJ1-1, with a weak D call TRBD1 (5 bases). This CDR3 is 12 amino acids long. CDR1 is MNHEY, CDR2 SVGAGI, per germline. V dropped 2 bases and J dropped 13 bases, with 14 bases sitting between them. CDR3 sequence reads: CASSYGGANVFF. In DNA form, the CDR3 reads TGTGCCAGCAGTTACGGAGGGGCAAATGTTTTCTTT.

The J gene is TRBJ1-6, the V gene TRBV6-4; TRBD1 matches at 11 bases. The CDR3 runs to 15 residues. Germline V gives CDR1 MRHNA, CDR2 SNTAGT. Trimming took 4 bases from V and 8 from J; bases not matched to a gene: 4. The CDR3 sequence is CASSGWTGGYSPLHF. Written as DNA, the CDR3 is TGTGCCAGCAGTGGGTGGACAGGGGGCTATTCACCCCTCCACTTT.

CDR3 in amino acids: CASSPDYTGELFF. CDR3 coding DNA: TGTGCCAGCAGCCCCGACTACACCGGGGAGCTGTTTTTT. The rearrangement joins TRBV3-1 (or the pseudogene TRBV3-2) to TRBJ2-2; unclear D gene. Deletions cut 4 bases from V and 3 bases from J, with 6 bases between. Germline V gene lookup returns CDR1 LGHDT and CDR2 YNNKEL (reference sequence). This CDR3 has 13 amino acids.

V gene TRBV19 combines with J gene TRBJ1-1; TRBD1 matches 8 bases. CDR3 length equals 18 residues. Germline V CDR1 and CDR2: LNHDA, SQIVND (reference sequence). The V and J ends lost 3 bases and 0 bases, in that order; junction bases with no gene match: 12. In DNA, the CDR3 is TGTGCCAGTAGTATCGGGTGGGGACAGGTTAATATGAACACTGAAGCTTTCTTT. It translates to CASSIGWGQVNMNTEAFF.

The rearrangement joins TRBV19 to TRBJ1-6, with D hard to call. V was pared by 6 bases and J by 0 bases, with 12 bases between. The CDR3 length is 16 residues. Germline CDR1 LNHDA, CDR2 SQIVND (reference sequence). Here the CDR3 DNA reads TGTGCCAGTAGCCACGACCGGAGCTCCTATAATTCACCCCTCCACTTT. Protein: CASSHDRSSYNSPLHF. The variable domain in full, completed from reference TRBV19 and TRBJ1-6, reads DGGITQSPKYLFRKEGQNVTLSCEQNLNHDAMYWYRQDPGQGLRLIYYSQIVNDFQKGDIAEGYSVSREKKESFPLTVTSAQKNPTAFYLCASSHDRSSYNSPLHFGNGTRLTVT.

This chain joins TRBV28 and TRBJ1-1, with TRBD1 matching over 11 bases. Trimming removed 5 bases from V and 8 bases from J; junction bases left unmatched: 7. CDR1 MDHEN and CDR2 SYDVKM come from the germline V gene. The CDR3 is made up of 14 amino acids. The CDR3 nucleotides are TGTGCCAGCAGTAAATTTTGGACAGGGGGCGAAGCTTTCTTT. Residues: CASSKFWTGGEAFF.